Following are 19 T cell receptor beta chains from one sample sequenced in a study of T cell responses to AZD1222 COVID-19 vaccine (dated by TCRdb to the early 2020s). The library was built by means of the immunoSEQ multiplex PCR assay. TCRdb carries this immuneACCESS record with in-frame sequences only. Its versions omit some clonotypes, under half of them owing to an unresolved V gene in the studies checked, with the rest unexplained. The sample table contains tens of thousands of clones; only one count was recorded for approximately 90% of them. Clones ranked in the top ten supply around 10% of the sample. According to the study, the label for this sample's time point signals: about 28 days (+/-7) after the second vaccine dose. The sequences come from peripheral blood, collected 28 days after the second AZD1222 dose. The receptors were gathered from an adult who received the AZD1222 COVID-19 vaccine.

The DNA for the CDR3 is TGTGCCAGCAGCGTAGACACCGCCCTGGGGGCGAAAACTGAAGCTTTCTTT. This sequence encodes CASSVDTALGAKTEAFF. The genes are TRBV9 and TRBJ1-1, with a weak D call TRBD1 (6 bases). The CDR3 loop spans 17 amino acids. Germline CDR1 is SGDLS and CDR2 is YYNGEE. Trimming took off 0 bases at V and 5 bases at J, with 20 bases between the two ends. The variable domain in full, with the rest retrieved from reference TRBV9 and TRBJ1-1, is DSGVTQTPKHLITATGQRVTLRCSPRSGDLSVYWYQQSLDQGLQFLIQYYNGEERAKGNILERFSAQQFPDLHSELNLSSLELGDSALYFCASSVDTALGAKTEAFFGQGTRLTVV.

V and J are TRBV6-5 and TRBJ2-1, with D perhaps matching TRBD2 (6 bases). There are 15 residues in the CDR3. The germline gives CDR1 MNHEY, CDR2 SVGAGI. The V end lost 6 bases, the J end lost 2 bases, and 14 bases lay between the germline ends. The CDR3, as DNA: TGTGCCAGCAGCCCGACTCTAGCGACCTACAATGAGCAGTTCTTC. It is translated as CASSPTLATYNEQFF.

The DNA of the CDR3 is TGTGCCAGCTCACCACCGGGAAGGGGCCAGCCCCAGCATTTT. Translation gives CASSPPGRGQPQHF. The chain carries TRBV18 and TRBJ1-5; weak D call: TRBD1 (5 bases). The V end was cut by 0 bases, the J end by 7 bases, with 10 bases between. Germline CDR1 KGHSH, CDR2 LQKENI. CDR3 length: 14 amino acids.

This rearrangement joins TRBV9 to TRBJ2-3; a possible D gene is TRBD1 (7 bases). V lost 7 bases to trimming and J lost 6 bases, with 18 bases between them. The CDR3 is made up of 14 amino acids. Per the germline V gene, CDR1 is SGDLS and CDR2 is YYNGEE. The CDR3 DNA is TGTGCCAGCGCGGGACAGATCTCTAGGGATACGCAGTATTTT. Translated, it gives CASAGQISRDTQYF.

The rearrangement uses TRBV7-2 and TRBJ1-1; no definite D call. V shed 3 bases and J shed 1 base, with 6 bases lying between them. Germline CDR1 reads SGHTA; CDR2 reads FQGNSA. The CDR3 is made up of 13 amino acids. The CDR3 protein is CASSFGRNTEAFF. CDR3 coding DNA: TGTGCCAGCAGCTTTGGACGGAACACTGAAGCTTTCTTT.

CDR3 bases: TGTGCCAGCAGCTCATCCGGGGGACAGGGGCCCCAGCATTTT. Translated, it gives CASSSSGGQGPQHF. The chain carries TRBV7-3 and TRBJ1-5; 9 nucleotides agree with TRBD1. This CDR3 region has 14 residues. The V gene end was trimmed by 4 bases and the J gene end by 9 bases; junction bases not matched to a gene: 7. The germline V gene encodes CDR1 SGHTA and CDR2 FQGTGA.

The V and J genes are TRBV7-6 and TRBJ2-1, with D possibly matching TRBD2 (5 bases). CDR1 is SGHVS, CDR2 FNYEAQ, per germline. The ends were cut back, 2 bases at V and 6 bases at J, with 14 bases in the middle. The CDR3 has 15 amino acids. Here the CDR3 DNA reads TGTGCCAGCAGCTTAATGGCCGGGAACAGCAATGAGCAGTTCTTC. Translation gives CASSLMAGNSNEQFF.

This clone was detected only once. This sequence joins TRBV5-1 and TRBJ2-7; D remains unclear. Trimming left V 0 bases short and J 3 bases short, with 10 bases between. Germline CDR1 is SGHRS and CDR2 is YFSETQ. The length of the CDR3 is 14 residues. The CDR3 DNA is TGCGCCAGCAGCTTGGAGAGACGTTACTACGAGCAGTACTTC. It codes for CASSLERRYYEQYF.

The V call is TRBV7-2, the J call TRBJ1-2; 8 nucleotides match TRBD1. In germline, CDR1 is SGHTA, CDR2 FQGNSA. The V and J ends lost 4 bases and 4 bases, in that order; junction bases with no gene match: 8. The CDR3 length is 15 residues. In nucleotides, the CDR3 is TGTGCCAGCAGCTACTCAGGGGGCTTCGCCTATGGCTACACCTTC. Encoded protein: CASSYSGGFAYGYTF. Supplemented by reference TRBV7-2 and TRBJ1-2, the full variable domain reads GAGVSQSPSNKVTEKGKDVELRCDPISGHTALYWYRQSLGQGLEFLIYFQGNSAPDKSGLPSDRFSAERTGGSVSTLTIQRTQQEDSAVYLCASSYSGGFAYGYTFGSGTRLTVV.

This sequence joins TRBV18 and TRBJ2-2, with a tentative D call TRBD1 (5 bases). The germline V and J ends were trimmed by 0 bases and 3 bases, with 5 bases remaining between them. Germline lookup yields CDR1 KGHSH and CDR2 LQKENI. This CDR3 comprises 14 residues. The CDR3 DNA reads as TGTGCCAGCTCACCACCCAGGGACACCGGGGAGCTGTTTTTT. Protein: CASSPPRDTGELFF. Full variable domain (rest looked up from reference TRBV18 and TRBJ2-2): NAGVMQNPRHLVRRRGQEARLRCSPMKGHSHVYWYRQLPEEGLKFMVYLQKENIIDESGMPKERFSAEFPKEGPSILRIQQVVRGDSAAYFCASSPPRDTGELFFGEGSRLTVL.

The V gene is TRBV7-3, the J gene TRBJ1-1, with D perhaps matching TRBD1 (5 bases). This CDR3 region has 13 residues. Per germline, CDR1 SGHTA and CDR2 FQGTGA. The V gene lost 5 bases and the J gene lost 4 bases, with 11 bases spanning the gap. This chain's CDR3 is CASSPGQGTEAFF. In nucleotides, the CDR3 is TGTGCCAGCAGCCCCGGGCAGGGCACTGAAGCTTTCTTT.

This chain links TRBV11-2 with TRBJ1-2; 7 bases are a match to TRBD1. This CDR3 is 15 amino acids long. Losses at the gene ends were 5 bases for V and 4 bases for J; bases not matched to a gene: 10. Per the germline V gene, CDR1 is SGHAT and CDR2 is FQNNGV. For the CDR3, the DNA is TGTGCCAGCAGCCAAGGACAGGATCCAGTCTATGGCTACACCTTC. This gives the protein CASSQGQDPVYGYTF.

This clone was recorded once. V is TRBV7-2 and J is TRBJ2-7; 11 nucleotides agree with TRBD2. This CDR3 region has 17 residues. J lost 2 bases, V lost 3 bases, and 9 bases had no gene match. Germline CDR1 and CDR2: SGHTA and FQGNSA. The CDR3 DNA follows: TGTGCCAGCAGCTTCCTAGCGGGGGGCCCCATCCCCTACGAGCAGTACTTC. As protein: CASSFLAGGPIPYEQYF.

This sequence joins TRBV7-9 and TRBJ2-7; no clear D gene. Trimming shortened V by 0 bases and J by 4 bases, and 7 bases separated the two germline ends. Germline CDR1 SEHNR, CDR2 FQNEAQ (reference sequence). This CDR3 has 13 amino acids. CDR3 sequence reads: CASSLASRYEQYF. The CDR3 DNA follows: TGTGCCAGCAGCTTAGCTTCGAGGTACGAGCAGTACTTC.

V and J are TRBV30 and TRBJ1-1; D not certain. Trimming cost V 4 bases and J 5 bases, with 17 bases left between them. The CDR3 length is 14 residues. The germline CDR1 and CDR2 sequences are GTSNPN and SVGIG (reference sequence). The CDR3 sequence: CAWTVGRGRTEAFF. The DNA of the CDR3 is TGTGCCTGGACCGTCGGTCGGGGAAGGACTGAAGCTTTCTTT.

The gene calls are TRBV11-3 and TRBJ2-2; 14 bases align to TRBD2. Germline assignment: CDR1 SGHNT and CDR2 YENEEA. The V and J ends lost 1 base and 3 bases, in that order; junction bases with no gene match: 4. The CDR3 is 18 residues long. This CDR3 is CASSLGLAGGPDTGELFF. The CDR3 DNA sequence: TGTGCCAGCAGCTTAGGACTAGCGGGGGGGCCGGACACCGGGGAGCTGTTTTTT.

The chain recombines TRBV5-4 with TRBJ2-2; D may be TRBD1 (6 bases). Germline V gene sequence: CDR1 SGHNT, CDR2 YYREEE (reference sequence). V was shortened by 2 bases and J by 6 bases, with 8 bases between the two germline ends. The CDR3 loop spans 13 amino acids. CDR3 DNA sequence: TGTGCCAGCAGCTTTCAGGGGCCCGGGGAGCTGTTTTTT. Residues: CASSFQGPGELFF.

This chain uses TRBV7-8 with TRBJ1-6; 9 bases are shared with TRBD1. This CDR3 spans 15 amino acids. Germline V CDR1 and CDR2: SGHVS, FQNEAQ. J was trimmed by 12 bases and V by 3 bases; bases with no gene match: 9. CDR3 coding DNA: TGTGCCAGCAGCTTCCGGACAGGGGAAAAGGTACCCCTCCACTTT. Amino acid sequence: CASSFRTGEKVPLHF.

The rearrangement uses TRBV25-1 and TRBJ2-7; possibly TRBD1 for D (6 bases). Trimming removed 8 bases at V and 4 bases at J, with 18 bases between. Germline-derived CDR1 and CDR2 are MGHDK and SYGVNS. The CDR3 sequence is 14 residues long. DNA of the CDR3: TGTGCCAGCGAAGCACAGGGAAGGTCGTACGAGCAGTACTTC. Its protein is CASEAQGRSYEQYF.